This paragraph reports one T cell receptor beta chain. Its antigen remains unidentified. TCRdb used MiXCR to reprocess the reads, holding one entry per CDR3 protein. The table has roughly 700,000 distinct CDR3 sequences, around 35% seen once. This sample was taken from a study of T cell repertoires in cytomegalovirus infection. Study outcomes and limitations: It was HLA-C-restricted CMV-specific TCR beta clonotypes that dominated the response ex vivo.

The clonotype comes from a human donor in good health (CMV status not recorded). Some clones in this sample may be carry-over from other donors' samples. Sequenced material: cultured PBMCs, taken from culture after CMV antigen stimulation.

CDR3 sequence (DNA): TGTGCCAGCAGTAAACCGGCCCAGGTCGAAACGCAGTATTTT. Translated, it gives CASSKPAQVETQYF. The chain employs TRBV6-6 and TRBJ2-3; no firm D call. This CDR3 comprises 14 residues. Germline-derived CDR1 and CDR2 are MNHNY and SVGAGI (reference sequence). Trimming took 5 bases from V and 9 from J, leaving 18 bases between them.